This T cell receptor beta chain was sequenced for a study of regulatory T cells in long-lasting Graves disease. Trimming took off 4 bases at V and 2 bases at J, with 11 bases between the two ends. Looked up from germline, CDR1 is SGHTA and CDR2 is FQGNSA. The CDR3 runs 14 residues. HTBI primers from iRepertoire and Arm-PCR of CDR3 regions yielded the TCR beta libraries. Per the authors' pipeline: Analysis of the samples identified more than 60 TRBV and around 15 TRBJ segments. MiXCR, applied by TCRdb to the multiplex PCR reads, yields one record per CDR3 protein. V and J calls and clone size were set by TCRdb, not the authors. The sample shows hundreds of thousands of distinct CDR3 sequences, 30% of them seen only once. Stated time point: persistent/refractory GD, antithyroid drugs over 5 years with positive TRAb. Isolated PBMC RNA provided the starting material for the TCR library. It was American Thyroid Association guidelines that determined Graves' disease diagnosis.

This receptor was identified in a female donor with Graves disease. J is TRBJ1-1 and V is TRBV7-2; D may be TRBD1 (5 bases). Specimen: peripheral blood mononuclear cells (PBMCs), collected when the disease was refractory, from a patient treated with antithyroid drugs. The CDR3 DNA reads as TGTGCCAGCAGCTCTGTCCAGGGAAACACTGAAGCTTTCTTT. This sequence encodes CASSSVQGNTEAFF.